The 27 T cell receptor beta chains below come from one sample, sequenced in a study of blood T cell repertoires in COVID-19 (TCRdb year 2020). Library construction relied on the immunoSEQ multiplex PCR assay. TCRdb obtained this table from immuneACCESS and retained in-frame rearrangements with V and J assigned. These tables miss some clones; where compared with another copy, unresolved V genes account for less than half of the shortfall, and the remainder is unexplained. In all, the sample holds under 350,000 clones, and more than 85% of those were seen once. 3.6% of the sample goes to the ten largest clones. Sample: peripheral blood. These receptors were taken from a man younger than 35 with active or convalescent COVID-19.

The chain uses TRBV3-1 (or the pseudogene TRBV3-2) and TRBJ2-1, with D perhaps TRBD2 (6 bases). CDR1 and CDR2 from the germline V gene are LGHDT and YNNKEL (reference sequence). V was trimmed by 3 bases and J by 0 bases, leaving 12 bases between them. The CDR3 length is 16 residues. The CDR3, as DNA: TGTGCCAGCAGCCAGTCGGGGAGGCCCTCCTACAATGAGCAGTTCTTC. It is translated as CASSQSGRPSYNEQFF.

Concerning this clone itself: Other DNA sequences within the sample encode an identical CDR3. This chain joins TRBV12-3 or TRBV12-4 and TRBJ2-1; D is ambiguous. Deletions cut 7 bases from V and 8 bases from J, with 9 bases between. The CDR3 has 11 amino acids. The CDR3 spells CASNLGYEQFF. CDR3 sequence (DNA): TGTGCCAGCAATCTAGGCTATGAGCAGTTCTTC.

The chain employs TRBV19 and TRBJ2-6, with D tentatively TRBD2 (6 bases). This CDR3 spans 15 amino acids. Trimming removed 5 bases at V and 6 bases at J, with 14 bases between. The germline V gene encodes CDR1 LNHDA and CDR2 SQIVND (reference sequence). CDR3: CASSRLGTEANVLTF. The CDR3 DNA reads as TGTGCCAGTAGTCGTTTGGGGACTGAGGCCAACGTCCTGACTTTC.

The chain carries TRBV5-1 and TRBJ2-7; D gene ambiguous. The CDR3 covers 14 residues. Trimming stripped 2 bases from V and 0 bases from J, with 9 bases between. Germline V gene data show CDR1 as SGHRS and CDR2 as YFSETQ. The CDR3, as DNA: TGCGCCAGCAGCTTTCTCGGAGACTCCTACGAGCAGTACTTC. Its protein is CASSFLGDSYEQYF.

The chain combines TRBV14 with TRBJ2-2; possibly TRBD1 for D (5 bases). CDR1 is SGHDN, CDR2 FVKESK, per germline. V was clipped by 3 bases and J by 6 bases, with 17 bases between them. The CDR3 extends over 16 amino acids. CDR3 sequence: CASSQLNAGYPGELFF. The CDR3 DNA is TGTGCCAGCAGCCAGCTAAACGCAGGGTATCCCGGGGAGCTGTTTTTT.

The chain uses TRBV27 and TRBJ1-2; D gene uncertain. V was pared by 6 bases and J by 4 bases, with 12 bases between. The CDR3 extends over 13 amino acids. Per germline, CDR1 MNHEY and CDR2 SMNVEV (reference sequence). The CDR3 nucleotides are TGTGCCAGCAGCGGTCCGGGGATCTATGGCTACACCTTC. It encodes CASSGPGIYGYTF.

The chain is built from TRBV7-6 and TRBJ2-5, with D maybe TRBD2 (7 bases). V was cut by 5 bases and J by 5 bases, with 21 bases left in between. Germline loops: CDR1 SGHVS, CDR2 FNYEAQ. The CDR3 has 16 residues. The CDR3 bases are TGTGCCAGCAGCATCGTTGGGGGGAGGGGGTTGGAGACCCAGTACTTC. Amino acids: CASSIVGGRGLETQYF.

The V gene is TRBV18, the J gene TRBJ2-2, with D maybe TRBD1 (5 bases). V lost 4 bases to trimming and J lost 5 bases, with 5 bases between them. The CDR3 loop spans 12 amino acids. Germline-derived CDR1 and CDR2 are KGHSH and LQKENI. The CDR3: CASSQGTGELFF. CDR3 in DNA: TGTGCCAGCTCACAGGGGACCGGGGAGCTGTTTTTT.

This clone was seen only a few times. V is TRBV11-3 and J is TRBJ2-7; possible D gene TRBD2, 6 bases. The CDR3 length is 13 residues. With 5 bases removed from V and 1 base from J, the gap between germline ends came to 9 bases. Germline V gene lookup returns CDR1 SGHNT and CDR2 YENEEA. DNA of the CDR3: TGTGCCAGCAGCGGGGGACTTTCCTACGAGCAGTACTTC. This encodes CASSGGLSYEQYF.

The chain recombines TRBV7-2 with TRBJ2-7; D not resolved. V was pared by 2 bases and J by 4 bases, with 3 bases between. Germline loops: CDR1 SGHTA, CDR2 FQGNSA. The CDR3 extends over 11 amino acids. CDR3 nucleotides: TGTGCCAGCAGCTTACTGTACGAGCAGTACTTC. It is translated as CASSLLYEQYF.

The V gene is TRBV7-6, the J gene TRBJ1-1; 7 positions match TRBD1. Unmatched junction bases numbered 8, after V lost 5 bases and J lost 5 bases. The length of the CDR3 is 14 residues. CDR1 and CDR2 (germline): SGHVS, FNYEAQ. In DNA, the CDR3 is TGTGCCAGCAGCCAGCAGACAGGGAGAACTGAAGCTTTCTTT. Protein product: CASSQQTGRTEAFF.

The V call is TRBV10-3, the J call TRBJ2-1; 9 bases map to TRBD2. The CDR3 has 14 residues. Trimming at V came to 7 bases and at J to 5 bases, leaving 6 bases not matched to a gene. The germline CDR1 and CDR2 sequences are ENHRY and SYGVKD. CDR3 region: CAIMGAGGNNEQFF. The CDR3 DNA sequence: TGTGCCATCATGGGAGCGGGGGGAAACAATGAGCAGTTCTTC.

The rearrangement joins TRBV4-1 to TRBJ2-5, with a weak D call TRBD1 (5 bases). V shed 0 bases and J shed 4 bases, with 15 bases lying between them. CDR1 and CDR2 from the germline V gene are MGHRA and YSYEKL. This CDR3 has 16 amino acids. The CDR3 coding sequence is TGCGCCAGCAGCCAAGATCCCCAGGACACTTTAGAGACCCAGTACTTC. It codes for CASSQDPQDTLETQYF.

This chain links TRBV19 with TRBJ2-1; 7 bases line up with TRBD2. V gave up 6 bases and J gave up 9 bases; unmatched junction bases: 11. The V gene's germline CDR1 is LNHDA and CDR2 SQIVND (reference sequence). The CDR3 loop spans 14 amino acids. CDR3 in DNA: TGTGCCAGTAGGCCCGCGGCGGGAGACGCTGAGCAGTTCTTC. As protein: CASRPAAGDAEQFF.

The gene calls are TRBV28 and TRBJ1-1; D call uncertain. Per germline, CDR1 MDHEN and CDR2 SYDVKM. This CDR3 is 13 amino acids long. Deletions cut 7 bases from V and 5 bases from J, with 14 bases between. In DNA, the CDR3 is TGTGCCAGCATCCGAGGCAGTTCTACTGAAGCTTTCTTT. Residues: CASIRGSSTEAFF. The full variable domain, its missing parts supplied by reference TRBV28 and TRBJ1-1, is DVKVTQSSRYLVKRTGEKVFLECVQDMDHENMFWYRQDPGLGLRLIYFSYDVKMKEKGDIPEGYSVSREKKERFSLILESASTNQTSMYLCASIRGSSTEAFFGQGTRLTVV.

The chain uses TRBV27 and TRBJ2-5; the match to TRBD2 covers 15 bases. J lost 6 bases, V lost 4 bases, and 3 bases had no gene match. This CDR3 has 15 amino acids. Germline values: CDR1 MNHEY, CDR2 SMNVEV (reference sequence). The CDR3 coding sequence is TGTGCCAGCAGTTCAGGACTAGCGGGAGGGCAGACCCAGTACTTC. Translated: CASSSGLAGGQTQYF.

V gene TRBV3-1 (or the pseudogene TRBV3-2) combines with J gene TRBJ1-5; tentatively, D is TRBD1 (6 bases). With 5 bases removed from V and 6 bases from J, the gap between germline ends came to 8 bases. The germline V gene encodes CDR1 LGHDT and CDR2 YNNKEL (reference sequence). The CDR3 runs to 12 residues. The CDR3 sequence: CASSAGVQPQHF. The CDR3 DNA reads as TGTGCCAGCAGCGCAGGGGTTCAGCCCCAGCATTTT.

The chain's CDR3 is CASRGGWNTEAFF. DNA of the CDR3: TGTGCCAGTAGGGGGGGTTGGAACACTGAAGCTTTCTTT. This rearrangement joins TRBV19 to TRBJ1-1, with a tentative D call TRBD1 (5 bases). The germline gives CDR1 LNHDA, CDR2 SQIVND (reference sequence). The CDR3 has 13 amino acids. The germline V and J ends were trimmed by 6 bases and 1 base, with 9 bases remaining between them.

The CDR3 is CASRLADYPGTSGRGRNEQFF. DNA of the CDR3: TGTGCAAGTCGCTTAGCGGACTACCCGGGGACTAGCGGGAGAGGTAGAAATGAGCAGTTCTTC. The J gene is TRBJ2-1, the V gene TRBV12-2; the table's D gene call, TRBD2, was not cross checked with the DNA. TRBV12-2 has pseudogene status. This CDR3 has 21 residues.

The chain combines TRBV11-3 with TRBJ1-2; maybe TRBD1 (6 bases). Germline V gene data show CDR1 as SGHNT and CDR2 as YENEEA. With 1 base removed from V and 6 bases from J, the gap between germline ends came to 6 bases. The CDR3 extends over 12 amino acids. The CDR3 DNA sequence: TGTGCCAGCAGCTTAGCAGGGGATGGCTACACCTTC. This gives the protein CASSLAGDGYTF.

The CDR3, as DNA: TGCGCCAGCAGCTTAGGGGGCGCGGTTGGCTACACCTTC. Translating it yields CASSLGGAVGYTF. J is TRBJ1-2 and V is TRBV5-1; 7 nucleotides match TRBD1. V was pared by 2 bases and J by 7 bases, with 5 bases of the junction left unmatched. The germline CDR1 and CDR2 sequences are SGHRS and YFSETQ. This CDR3 is built from 13 residues.

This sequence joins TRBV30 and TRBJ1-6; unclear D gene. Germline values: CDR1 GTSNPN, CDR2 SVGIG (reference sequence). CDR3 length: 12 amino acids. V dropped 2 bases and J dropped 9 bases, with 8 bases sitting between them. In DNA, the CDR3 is TGTGCCTGGAGTACCTCGGGTTCACCCCTCCACTTT. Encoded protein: CAWSTSGSPLHF.

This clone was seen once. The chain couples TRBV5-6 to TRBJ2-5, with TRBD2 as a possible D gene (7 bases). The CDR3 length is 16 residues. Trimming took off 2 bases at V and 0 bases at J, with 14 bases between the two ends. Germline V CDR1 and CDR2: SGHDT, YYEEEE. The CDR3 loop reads CASSLSIGGDQETQYF. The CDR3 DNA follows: TGTGCCAGCAGCTTAAGTATAGGGGGGGACCAAGAGACCCAGTACTTC.

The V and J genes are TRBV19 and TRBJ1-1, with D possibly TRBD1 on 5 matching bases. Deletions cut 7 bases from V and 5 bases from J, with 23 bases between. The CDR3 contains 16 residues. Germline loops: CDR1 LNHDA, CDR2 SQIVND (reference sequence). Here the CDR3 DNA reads TGTGCCAGTACCATCCAGAGGACAAACTCCATTACTGAAGCTTTCTTT. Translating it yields CASTIQRTNSITEAFF.

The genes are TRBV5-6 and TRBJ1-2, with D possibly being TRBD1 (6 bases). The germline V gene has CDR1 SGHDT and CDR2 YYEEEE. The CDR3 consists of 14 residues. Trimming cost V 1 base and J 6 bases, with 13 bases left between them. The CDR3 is CASSLWQGIDGYTF. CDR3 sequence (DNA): TGTGCCAGCAGCTTGTGGCAGGGGATCGATGGCTACACCTTC.

The CDR3: CASSWTVRETQYF. For the CDR3, the DNA is TGTGCCAGCTCGTGGACAGTGCGCGAGACCCAGTACTTC. The V call is TRBV18, the J call TRBJ2-5; D might be TRBD1 (6 bases). The CDR3 covers 13 residues. Germline CDR1 KGHSH, CDR2 LQKENI. V dropped 6 bases and J dropped 5 bases, with 13 bases sitting between them.

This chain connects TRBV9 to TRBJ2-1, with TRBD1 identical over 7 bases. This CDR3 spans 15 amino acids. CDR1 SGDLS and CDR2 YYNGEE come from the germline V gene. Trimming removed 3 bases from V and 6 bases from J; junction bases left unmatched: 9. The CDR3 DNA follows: TGTGCCAGCAGCGCATACTCGGGACAGCTCAATGAGCAGTTCTTC. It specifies CASSAYSGQLNEQFF.